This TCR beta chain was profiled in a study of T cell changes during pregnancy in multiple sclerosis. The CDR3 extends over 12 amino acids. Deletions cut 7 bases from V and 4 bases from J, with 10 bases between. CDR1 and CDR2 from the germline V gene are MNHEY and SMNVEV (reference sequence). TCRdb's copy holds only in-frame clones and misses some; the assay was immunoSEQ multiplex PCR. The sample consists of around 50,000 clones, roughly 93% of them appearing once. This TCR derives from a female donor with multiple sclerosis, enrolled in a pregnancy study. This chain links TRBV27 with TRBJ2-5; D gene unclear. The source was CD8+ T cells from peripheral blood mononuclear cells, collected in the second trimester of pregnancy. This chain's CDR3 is CASKKAGETQYF. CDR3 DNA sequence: TGTGCCAGCAAAAAAGCCGGAGAGACCCAGTACTTC.